This is a list of T cell receptor beta chains from one sample in a study of shared clonotypes between healthy human individuals. Method: immunoSEQ multiplex PCR; TCRdb's copy keeps in-frame clones and lacks some. This sample has roughly 2.1 million clones, with around 93% found just once. The sample comprised naive CD8+ T cells from PBMCs. The origin of the receptors is a young man in good health. Some clones in this sample may be carry-over from other donors' samples. Both conserved end residues are part of each CDR3. The D gene is left open where the match is weak. Size is stated for part of the rows, as once, few or many counts, or as a class when the clone is expanded.

>TRBV15|.|TRBJ1-2|.
TGTGCCACCAGCAGAGATAAAGCGGCGAACTATGGCTACACCTTC
CATSRDKAANYGYTF
>TRBV7-9|few|TRBJ2-7|TRBD1
TGTGCCAGCAGCGGTCGGACAGGGTCCTACGAGCAGTACTTC
CASSGRTGSYEQYF
>TRBV27|.|TRBJ2-7|.
TGTGCCAGCAGACCAGGGCTGGGCGAGCAGTACTTC
CASRPGLGEQYF
>TRBV7-6|once|TRBJ2-3|.
TGTGCCAGCAGCTTAGAAGCGACAGATACGCAGTATTTT
CASSLEATDTQYF
>TRBV14|.|TRBJ2-5|.
TGTGCCAGCAGCCAAGACTGGGAGACCCAGTACTTC
CASSQDWETQYF
>TRBV7-8|.|TRBJ1-1|.
TGTGCCAGCAGCGACCCTAGTTCTGAAGCTTTCTTT
CASSDPSSEAFF
>TRBV11-3|.|TRBJ2-3|.
TGTGCCAGCAGCCCTCGGACGGGTAGCACAGATACGCAGTATTTT
CASSPRTGSTDTQYF
>TRBV18|.|TRBJ1-3|.
TGTGCCAGCTCACCACCGAGCATAGGGATGACCTCTGGAAACACCATATATTTT
CASSPPSIGMTSGNTIYF
>TRBV28|.|TRBJ2-3|TRBD1
TGTGCCAGCTGGACAGGAGGTACAGATACGCAGTATTTT
CASWTGGTDTQYF
>TRBV27|.|TRBJ2-7|.
TGTGCCAGCAGTTTAAGGGCGGGCGGATACGAGCAGTACTTC
CASSLRAGGYEQYF
>TRBV10-3|.|TRBJ1-2|.
TGTGCCATCCGGGCCAACCCGGGCTACACCTTC
CAIRANPGYTF
>TRBV16|.|TRBJ2-7|TRBD2
TGTGCCAGCAGCCAATCGGACGGGAGGACGATATACGAGCAGTACTTC
CASSQSDGRTIYEQYF
>TRBV4-1|once|TRBJ1-4|.
TGCGCCAGCAGCCAAGCCCGTGATGCAACTAATGAAAAACTGTTTTTT
CASSQARDATNEKLFF
>TRBV27|.|TRBJ2-7|.
TGTGCCAGCAGTTCGATCGACCCTCTAGGGAGATACGAGCAGTACTTC
CASSSIDPLGRYEQYF
>TRBV9|once|TRBJ2-1|.
TGTGCCAGCAGCGTAGGGGCTTCATCCTACAATGAGCAGTTCTTC
CASSVGASSYNEQFF
>TRBV7-9|.|TRBJ2-7|TRBD1
TGTGCCAGCAGCCCGATTGCAGGGGGCTTCTACGAGCAGTACTTC
CASSPIAGGFYEQYF
>TRBV6-1|.|TRBJ1-2|TRBD1
TGTGCCAGCAGTGCGCGGGACAGGGGGCCCGTACACACCTTC
CASSARDRGPVHTF
>TRBV10-3|.|TRBJ2-3|TRBD1
TGTGCCATCAGTGCGACAGGGGAGTCGACAGATACGCAGTATTTT
CAISATGESTDTQYF
>TRBV6-5|.|TRBJ1-5|TRBD1
TGTGCCAGCAGTTACTTGACAGGGGCCAATCAGCCCCAGCATTTT
CASSYLTGANQPQHF
>TRBV7-8|few|TRBJ2-7|.
TGTGCCAGCAGCTGGGCCTACGAGCAGTACTTC
CASSWAYEQYF
>TRBV29-1|.|TRBJ2-1|.
TGCAGCGTTGAAGTGACAGGTAGCTCCTACAATGAGCAGTTCTTC
CSVEVTGSSYNEQFF
>TRBV7-6|.|TRBJ2-1|TRBD2
TGTGCCAGCAGACAGGATGGGAGGGCGTCCTACAATGAGCAGTTCTTC
CASRQDGRASYNEQFF
>TRBV10-2|.|TRBJ1-2|.
TGCGCCAGCAGTACAGCACGGAACTCTAACTATGGCTACACCTTC
CASSTARNSNYGYTF